This T cell receptor (beta chain) comes out of a study of blood T cell repertoires in COVID-19. Turning to the study itself: The United States, Italy and Spain provided the acute and convalescent COVID-19 samples. PBMCs, B-cell-depleted T cells, or T cells provided the cDNA or gDNA that made up the material.

Assay: immunoSEQ multiplex PCR; the TCRdb copy retains only in-frame clones and omits some. The profile shows approximately 110,000 clones, 80% to 85% of them singletons. This CDR3 has 16 residues. CDR1 GTSNPN and CDR2 SVGIG come from the germline V gene (reference sequence). V lost 2 bases and J lost 2; bases outside the gene matches: 9. The origin of this receptor is a woman at least 80 years old with acute or convalescent COVID-19. Sequencing was done on a sample of peripheral blood. The chain is built from TRBV30 and TRBJ1-5; 7 bases match TRBD1. Here the CDR3 reads CAWSFRGRGGNQPQHF. For the CDR3, the DNA is TGTGCCTGGAGTTTTAGGGGGCGTGGAGGCAATCAGCCCCAGCATTTT.